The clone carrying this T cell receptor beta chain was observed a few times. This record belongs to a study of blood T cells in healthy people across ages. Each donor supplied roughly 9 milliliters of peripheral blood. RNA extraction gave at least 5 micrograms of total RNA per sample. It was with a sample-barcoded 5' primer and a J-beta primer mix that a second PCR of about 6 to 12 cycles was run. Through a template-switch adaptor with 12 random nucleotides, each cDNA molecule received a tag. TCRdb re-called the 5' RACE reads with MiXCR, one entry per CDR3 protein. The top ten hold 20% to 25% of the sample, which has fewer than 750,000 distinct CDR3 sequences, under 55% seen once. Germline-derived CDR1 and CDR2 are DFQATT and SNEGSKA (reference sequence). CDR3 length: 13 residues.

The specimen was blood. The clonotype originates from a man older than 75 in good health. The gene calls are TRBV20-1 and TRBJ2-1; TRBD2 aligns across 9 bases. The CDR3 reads CSLRTSAYNEQFF. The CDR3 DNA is TGCAGCCTTCGGACTAGCGCCTACAATGAGCAGTTCTTC.